Shown below are 11 T cell receptor beta chains from a single sample sequenced in a study of radiotherapy plus CTLA-4 blockade in lung cancer. Only in-frame clones appear in the TCRdb table, and some are missing; sequencing was by immunoSEQ multiplex PCR. The table includes about 45,000 clones, 65% to 85% detected once. This specimen was peripheral blood, taken from a patient treated with radiotherapy plus ipilimumab. The receptors come from a human donor with non-small cell lung cancer who had stable disease on radiotherapy plus ipilimumab.

The CDR3 nucleotides are TGTGCCAGCAGGACTGGACAGGGCTGGGAAAAACTGTTTTTT. Protein sequence: CASRTGQGWEKLFF. The chain recombines TRBV28 with TRBJ1-4, with TRBD1 matching 8 bases. V shed 6 bases and J 8 bases; nucleotides not matched to a gene: 8. This CDR3 spans 14 amino acids. CDR1 and CDR2 (germline): MDHEN, SYDVKM. Full variable domain (remainder filled in from reference TRBV28 and TRBJ1-4): DVKVTQSSRYLVKRTGEKVFLECVQDMDHENMFWYRQDPGLGLRLIYFSYDVKMKEKGDIPEGYSVSREKKERFSLILESASTNQTSMYLCASRTGQGWEKLFFGSGTQLSVL.

The chain is built from TRBV27 and TRBJ1-2, with 7 bases lining up with TRBD1. Per the germline V gene, CDR1 is MNHEY and CDR2 is SMNVEV (reference sequence). The CDR3 spans 15 residues. V gave up 6 bases and J gave up 3 bases; unmatched junction bases: 10. The CDR3 region is CASSPSDRLHYGYTF. Here the CDR3 DNA reads TGTGCCAGCAGCCCCTCGGACAGGCTCCACTATGGCTACACCTTC.

This rearrangement joins TRBV18 to TRBJ2-7, with D possibly being TRBD1 (6 bases). Per germline, CDR1 KGHSH and CDR2 LQKENI. This CDR3 is 13 amino acids long. Trimming cost V 4 bases and J 3 bases, with 10 bases left between them. The CDR3 region is CASSQIRGYEQYV. For the CDR3, the DNA is TGTGCCAGCTCACAGATCAGGGGCTACGAGCAGTACGTC.

The chain uses TRBV11-2 and TRBJ2-1; tentative D call: TRBD2 (5 bases). The V gene lost 0 bases and the J gene lost 1 base, with 10 bases spanning the gap. Germline V gene lookup returns CDR1 SGHAT and CDR2 FQNNGV. This CDR3 spans 16 amino acids. CDR3 amino acids: CASSLERSGSYNEQFF. CDR3 coding DNA: TGTGCCAGCAGCTTAGAGAGGTCGGGGTCCTACAATGAGCAGTTCTTC. The full variable domain, its missing parts supplied by reference TRBV11-2 and TRBJ2-1, is EAGVAQSPRYKIIEKRQSVAFWCNPISGHATLYWYQQILGQGPKLLIQFQNNGVVDDSQLPKDRFSAERLKGVDSTLKIQPAKLEDSAVYLCASSLERSGSYNEQFFGPGTRLTVL.

This sequence joins TRBV21-1 and TRBJ2-7; the table gives TRBD2 as D, unverified against the DNA. TRBV21-1 is given as a pseudogene. The CDR3 runs to 18 residues. The CDR3 is CASSIPSPRDSPNYEQYF. The CDR3 nucleotides read TGTGCCAGCAGCATTCCCTCACCCCGGGACTCCCCCAACTACGAGCAGTACTTC.

This chain links TRBV19 with TRBJ1-2, with D uncertain. CDR3 length: 11 residues. The V gene lost 3 bases and the J gene lost 6 bases, with 5 bases spanning the gap. Germline V lookup: CDR1 LNHDA, CDR2 SQIVND (reference sequence). The CDR3 reads CASSIDDGYTF. The CDR3 nucleotides are TGTGCCAGTAGTATTGATGATGGCTACACCTTC.

Only a few counts were recorded for this clone. CDR3 nucleotides: TGTGCCAGCAGCCCTGTATGGGGGGGGCCCTCCACCGGGGAGCTGTTTTTT. It specifies CASSPVWGGPSTGELFF. The rearrangement links TRBV27 to TRBJ2-2; TRBD2 is a possible D gene (7 bases). The CDR3 is 17 amino acids. V was cut by 6 bases and J by 4 bases, with 21 bases left in between. CDR1 MNHEY and CDR2 SMNVEV come from the germline V gene (reference sequence).

V gene TRBV11-2 combines with J gene TRBJ1-1, with D maybe TRBD1 (5 bases). V lost 3 bases and J 3 bases, leaving 14 bases between the germline ends. This CDR3 comprises 15 residues. The germline V gene encodes CDR1 SGHAT and CDR2 FQNNGV. The CDR3 protein is CASSFGGFRDTEAFF. In DNA form, the CDR3 reads TGTGCCAGCAGCTTCGGGGGATTCCGCGACACTGAAGCTTTCTTT.

CDR3: CASSLGATSGNTIYF. In nucleotides, the CDR3 is TGCGCCAGCAGCTTGGGGGCCACGTCTGGAAACACCATATATTTT. The rearrangement joins TRBV5-1 to TRBJ1-3, with D hard to call. The germline V gene has CDR1 SGHRS and CDR2 YFSETQ. V shed 0 bases and J shed 1 base, with 8 bases lying between them. CDR3 length equals 15 residues.

The chain has TRBV5-5 and TRBJ2-7; TRBD1 agrees at 10 bases. J gave up 2 bases and V 3 bases, and 2 bases lay outside the gene matches. The CDR3 consists of 14 residues. Per the germline V gene, CDR1 is SGHKS and CDR2 is YYEKEE (reference sequence). This CDR3 reads CASSSGQGTYEQYV. For the CDR3, the DNA is TGTGCCAGCAGCTCGGGACAGGGGACCTACGAGCAGTACGTC.

The chain is built from TRBV6-6 and TRBJ1-6; 9 bases agree with TRBD1. This CDR3 is built from 13 residues. The trim removed 2 bases at V and 14 bases at J, leaving 4 bases unmatched. Germline values: CDR1 MNHNY, CDR2 SVGAGI (reference sequence). The CDR3 DNA follows: TGTGCCAGCAGTTACCCTGACAGGGGGGCCCTCCACTTT. Its translation: CASSYPDRGALHF.